This TCR beta chain is from a study of beta chain features in type 1 diabetes (dated by TCRdb to the late 2010s). Notes on the research overall: Patients and healthy donors did not differ in mean age, gender distribution, total cell number or subset yield. In the study, TCRB repertoires of sorted circulating CD4+ T cell subsets from recently diagnosed type 1 diabetes patients were compared with those of matched healthy donors. A total of 100 million to 110 million sorted cells were examined across all samples, and a strong correlation was observed between cell number per subset and RNA yield. Naive and central memory subsets were obtained from all 30 or so donors, but regulatory and stem cell-like memory subsets were isolated from only 8 patients and about eight healthy donors.

The germline V end is reduced by 4 bases and the J end by 2 bases; junction bases left unmatched: 7. Spanning cysteine to phenylalanine, the CDR3 consists of 15 amino acids. CDR3 DNA is the only sequence kept; it has 45 bases, read in frame from the first base. Looking up the germline V gene yields CDR1 SGHRS and CDR2 YFSETQ. General conclusions and limits of the study: Because cDNA was sequenced instead of genomic DNA, activated cells with high expression could be over-represented, although the groups did not differ in activation or CD3 levels. Fewer insertions and more nucleotide deletions at VDJ recombination sites were observed in patients with type 1 diabetes, implying thymic rearrangement abnormalities. A moderate but significant shortening of TCRB CDR3 length was observed in type 1 diabetes patients in all four CD4+ subsets. Naive, central memory and regulatory TCRB repertoires appeared to be more alike among patients than among healthy donors. HLA sub-analyses involved small numbers of individuals, so any influence of HLA type on TCRB rearrangement remained unresolved. Shorter templates might have been favored by PCR, but patient and control samples were amplified and corrected together, so both groups would have been affected equally by any skew.

All of the isolated RNA was reverse transcribed with the High Capacity cDNA Reverse Transcription Kit, so expressed TCRB transcripts were sequenced. Deep immunoSEQ sequencing was applied to naive, central memory and regulatory T cell samples, giving an average of about 3.8 million total reads per sample. Sorted cells were lysed in RLT buffer and RNA was extracted with DNase-treated RNeasy Micro or Mini kits, depending on cell number. To prevent cross-contamination, every cell subset was processed on its own, while patient and healthy donor samples were processed together. TCRB sequences were amplified from cDNA with the immunoSEQ multiplex PCR, producing 87-bp fragments spanning the CDR3 region. Sequencing of the amplicons was done on the Illumina HiSeq platform. In the paper's pipeline: Synthetic template baselines were used to correct PCR bias computationally, reads within Hamming distance 2 were collapsed, and singletons that could not be merged were discarded. Reads were aligned against IMGT to assign V, D and J genes, CDR3 length and insertions or deletions at six rearrangement sites. Within each subset, clonotype counts were normalized to the number of sorted cells before true diversity and Gini coefficients were calculated with the tcR R package. The overlap coefficient, calculated on TCRB nucleotide sequences, was used to measure repertoire sharing. TCRdb took over this immuneACCESS table, retaining in-frame rearrangements with V and J assigned. Such tables are incomplete; in checked studies, under half of the missing clones stem from an unresolved V gene, and the remainder is unexplained. D and trimming come from the DNA, and the V and J calls and clone size come from that table. The sample data list about 290,000 clones, and roughly 8% of these were observed just once. The ten largest clones add up to roughly 1% of the sample.

As for this clone: Its antigen specificity is not known. No clone much larger than this one lies a single base away; base qualities are absent.

Each donor gave one peripheral blood draw, roughly 120 mL on average, collected into heparinised tubes. A BD FACSAria II and a panel including CD45RO, CCR7, CD25, CD127, CD95 and CD27 were used to sort naive, central memory, regulatory and stem cell-like memory CD4+ T cells. A purity above 95% was achieved for all sorted populations. PBMCs were isolated immediately by Lymphoprep density gradient centrifugation and stained directly without culture. So that batch effects would be minimized, each experiment stained and sorted samples in pairs, pairing one healthy donor with one patient. Sequencing was carried out using central memory CD4+ T cells from blood. The TCR was taken from a woman aged 18-30 years in good health. The chain is encoded by TRBV5-1 joined to TRBJ2-3, with TRBD1 matching 7 junction bases. The sequence in DNA is TGCGCCAGCAGCCGCGCCGGGACAGTCACAGATACGCAGTATTTT. It encodes CASSRAGTVTDTQYF. With all but the CDR3 taken from the reference TRBV5-1 and TRBJ2-3 genes, the full variable domain is: KAGVTQTPRYLIKTRGQQVTLSCSPISGHRSVSWYQQTPGQGLQFLFEYFSETQRNKGNFPGRFSGRQFSNSRSEMNVSTLELGDSALYLCASSRAGTVTDTQYFGPGTRLTVL.